This entry is about one T cell receptor beta chain. V lost 1 base to trimming and J lost 3 bases, with 6 bases between them. The CDR3 length is 13 residues. Germline V gene lookup returns CDR1 LNHDA and CDR2 SQIVND (reference sequence). This entry is derived from a study of blood T cell repertoires in COVID-19. TCRdb keeps only in-frame clones here, not all; method: immunoSEQ multiplex PCR. This sample has approximately 470,000 clones, with roughly 87% found just once. The sample taken for sequencing was PBMCs or T cells enriched from blood (not recorded which). The clonotype was recovered from a woman younger than 30 who had recovered from COVID-19. The chain joins TRBV19 to TRBJ2-5; D not resolved. The CDR3 nucleotides read TGTGCCAGTAGTATAGTTCAGGAAGAGACCCAGTACTTC. Translation gives CASSIVQEETQYF.